This TCR beta chain is from a study of T-cell memory formation after mild COVID-19. Overall study: Across donors, TCR clusters were largely donor specific. Study-wide points: Memory sampled before infection contained some responding clones, suggesting cross-reactive memory joined. A second wave expanding day 15 to 37 was CD4+-biased; contracting clones were balanced. Researchers could not confirm that second-wave clones peaking on day 37 targeted SARS-CoV-2.

TCRdb re-called the 5' RACE reads through MiXCR, storing one row per CDR3 protein. The table lists roughly 620,000 distinct CDR3 sequences, more than 15% of them singletons, with more than 10% in the top ten. Turning to this clonotype: Its antigen is currently unknown.

Germline V gene sequence: CDR1 DFQATT, CDR2 SNEGSKA (reference sequence). Trimming left V 3 bases short and J 0 bases short, with 15 bases between. This CDR3 has 16 residues. The origin of this receptor is an adult woman who had mild COVID-19 (a few samples of this study predate the infection). Cell type and time point are not known. Sequencing was carried out using PBMCs or a T cell subset sorted from them (not recorded which). The gene calls are TRBV20-1 and TRBJ1-3; TRBD1 might be the D (5 bases). The CDR3, as DNA: TGCAGTGCTAGTGCGGGGCTTTTAGCCTCTGGAAACACCATATATTTT. Residues: CSASAGLLASGNTIYF.